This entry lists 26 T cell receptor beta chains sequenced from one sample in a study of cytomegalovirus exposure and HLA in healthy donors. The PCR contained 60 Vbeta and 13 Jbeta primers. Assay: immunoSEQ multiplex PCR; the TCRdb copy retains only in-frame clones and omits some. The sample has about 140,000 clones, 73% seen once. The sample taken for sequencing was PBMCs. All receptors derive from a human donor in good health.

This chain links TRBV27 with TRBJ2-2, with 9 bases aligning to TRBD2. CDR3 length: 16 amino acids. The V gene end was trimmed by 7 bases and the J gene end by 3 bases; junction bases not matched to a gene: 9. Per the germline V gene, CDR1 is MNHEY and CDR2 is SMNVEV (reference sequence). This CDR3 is CASTGSGGWYTGELFF. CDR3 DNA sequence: TGTGCCAGCACGGGTAGCGGGGGATGGTACACCGGGGAGCTGTTTTTT.

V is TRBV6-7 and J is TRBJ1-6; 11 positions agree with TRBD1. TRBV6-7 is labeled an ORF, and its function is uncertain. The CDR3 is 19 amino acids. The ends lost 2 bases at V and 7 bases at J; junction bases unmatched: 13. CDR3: CASSYLFPDRGLVNSPLHF. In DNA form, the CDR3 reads TGTGCCAGCAGTTACCTTTTTCCGGACAGGGGGCTGGTAAATTCACCCCTCCACTTT.

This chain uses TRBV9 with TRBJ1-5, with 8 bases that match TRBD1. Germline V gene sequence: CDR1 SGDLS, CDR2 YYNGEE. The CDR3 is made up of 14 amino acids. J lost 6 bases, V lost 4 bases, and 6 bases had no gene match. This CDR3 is CASSTGQGSQPQHF. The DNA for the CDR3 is TGTGCCAGCAGCACAGGACAGGGCAGTCAGCCCCAGCATTTT.

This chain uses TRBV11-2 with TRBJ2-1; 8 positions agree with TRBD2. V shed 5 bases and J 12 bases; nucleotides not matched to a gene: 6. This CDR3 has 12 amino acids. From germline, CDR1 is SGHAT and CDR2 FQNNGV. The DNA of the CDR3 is TGTGCCAGCAGCCCGCACCGGGAGGGGCAGTTCTTC. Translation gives CASSPHREGQFF.

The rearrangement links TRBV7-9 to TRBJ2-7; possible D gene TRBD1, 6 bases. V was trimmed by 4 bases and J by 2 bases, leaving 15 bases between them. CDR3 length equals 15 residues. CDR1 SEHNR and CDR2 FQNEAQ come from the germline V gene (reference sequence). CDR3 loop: CASSSGQKRTYEQYF. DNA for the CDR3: TGTGCCAGCAGCTCAGGACAGAAAAGAACCTACGAGCAGTACTTC.

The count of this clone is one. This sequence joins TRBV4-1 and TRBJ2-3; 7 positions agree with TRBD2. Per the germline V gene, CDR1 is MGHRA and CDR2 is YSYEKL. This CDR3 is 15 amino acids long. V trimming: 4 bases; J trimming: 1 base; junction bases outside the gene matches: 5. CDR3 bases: TGCGCCAGCAGCCTCAGACTAGCTCGCACAGATACGCAGTATTTT. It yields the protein CASSLRLARTDTQYF.

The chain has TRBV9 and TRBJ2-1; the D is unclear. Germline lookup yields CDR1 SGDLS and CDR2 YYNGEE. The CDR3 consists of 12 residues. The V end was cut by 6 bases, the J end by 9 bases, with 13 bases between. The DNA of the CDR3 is TGTGCCAGCAACGGCCGGGTGGGTGAGCAGTTCTTC. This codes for CASNGRVGEQFF. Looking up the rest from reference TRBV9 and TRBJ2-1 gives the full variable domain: DSGVTQTPKHLITATGQRVTLRCSPRSGDLSVYWYQQSLDQGLQFLIQYYNGEERAKGNILERFSAQQFPDLHSELNLSSLELGDSALYFCASNGRVGEQFFGPGTRLTVL.

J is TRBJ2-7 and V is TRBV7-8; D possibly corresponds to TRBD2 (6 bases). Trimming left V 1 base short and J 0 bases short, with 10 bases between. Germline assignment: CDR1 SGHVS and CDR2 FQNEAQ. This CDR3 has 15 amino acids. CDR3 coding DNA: TGTGCCAGCAGCTTAGTGGGCGGGGTCTCCTACGAGCAGTACTTC. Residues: CASSLVGGVSYEQYF. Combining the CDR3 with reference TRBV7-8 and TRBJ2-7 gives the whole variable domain GAGVSQSPRYKVAKRGQDVALRCDPISGHVSLFWYQQALGQGPEFLTYFQNEAQLDKSGLPSDRFFAERPEGSVSTLKIQRTQQEDSAVYLCASSLVGGVSYEQYFGPGTRLTVT.

CDR3 DNA: TGCGCCAGCAGCTTAAAGCGGGAGGGCCTCTCCTACAATGAGCAGTTCTTC. Translated, it gives CASSLKREGLSYNEQFF. The rearrangement joins TRBV5-1 to TRBJ2-1; TRBD2 agrees at 10 bases. V was pared by 2 bases and J by 0 bases, with 5 bases of the junction left unmatched. The CDR3 contains 17 residues. Germline V gene lookup returns CDR1 SGHRS and CDR2 YFSETQ. The variable domain in full, completed from reference TRBV5-1 and TRBJ2-1, reads KAGVTQTPRYLIKTRGQQVTLSCSPISGHRSVSWYQQTPGQGLQFLFEYFSETQRNKGNFPGRFSGRQFSNSRSEMNVSTLELGDSALYLCASSLKREGLSYNEQFFGPGTRLTVL.

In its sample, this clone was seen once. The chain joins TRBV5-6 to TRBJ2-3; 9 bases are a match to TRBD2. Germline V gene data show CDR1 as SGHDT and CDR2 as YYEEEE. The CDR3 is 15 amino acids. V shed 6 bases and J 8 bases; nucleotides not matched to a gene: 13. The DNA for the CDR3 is TGTGCCAGCACCAACCACTACGCGGGGGGGGGTACGCAGTATTTT. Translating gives CASTNHYAGGGTQYF. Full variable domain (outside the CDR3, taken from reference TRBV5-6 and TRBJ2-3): DAGVTQSPTHLIKTRGQQVTLRCSPKSGHDTVSWYQQALGQGPQFIFQYYEEEERQRGNFPDRFSGHQFPNYSSELNVNALLLGDSALYLCASTNHYAGGGTQYFGPGTRLTVL.

In DNA, the CDR3 is TGTGCCAGCTTCCAATTGGGGGGGCCTAGGTACAATGAGCAGTTCTTC. Amino acid sequence: CASFQLGGPRYNEQFF. The genes are TRBV7-9 and TRBJ2-1, with TRBD2 as a possible D gene (7 bases). The CDR3 loop spans 16 amino acids. V lost 8 bases to trimming and J lost 4 bases, with 21 bases between them. Germline V gene lookup returns CDR1 SEHNR and CDR2 FQNEAQ (reference sequence). Combining the CDR3 with reference TRBV7-9 and TRBJ2-1 gives the whole variable domain DTGVSQNPRHKITKRGQNVTFRCDPISEHNRLYWYRQTLGQGPEFLTYFQNEAQLEKSRLLSDRFSAERPKGSFSTLEIQRTEQGDSAMYLCASFQLGGPRYNEQFFGPGTRLTVL.

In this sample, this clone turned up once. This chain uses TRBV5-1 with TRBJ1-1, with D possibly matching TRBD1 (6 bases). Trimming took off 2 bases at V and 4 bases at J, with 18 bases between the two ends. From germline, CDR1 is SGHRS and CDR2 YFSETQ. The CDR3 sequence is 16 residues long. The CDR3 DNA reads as TGCGCCAGCAGCTTTTCTACCGCAGGGGCATTCACTGAAGCTTTCTTT. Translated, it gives CASSFSTAGAFTEAFF.

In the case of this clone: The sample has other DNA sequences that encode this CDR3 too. DNA for the CDR3: TGCGCCAGCAGCTTGGCCAGTTCAACACCGGCTTTCTTT. This translates into CASSLASSTPAFF. The chain recombines TRBV5-1 with TRBJ1-1, with D unresolved. Germline V lookup: CDR1 SGHRS, CDR2 YFSETQ. The CDR3 loop spans 13 amino acids. Trimming left V 0 bases short and J 11 bases short, with 14 bases between.

For the CDR3, the DNA is TGTGCCAGCAGCTTGGGAGGGGGACGGCAGTTCTTC. As protein: CASSLGGGRQFF. The chain joins TRBV5-6 to TRBJ2-1; D possibly corresponds to TRBD1 (6 bases). Deletions cut 0 bases from V and 12 bases from J, with 10 bases between. The CDR3 covers 12 residues. Germline CDR1 and CDR2: SGHDT and YYEEEE. The complete variable domain, with remaining parts taken from reference TRBV5-6 and TRBJ2-1, reads DAGVTQSPTHLIKTRGQQVTLRCSPKSGHDTVSWYQQALGQGPQFIFQYYEEEERQRGNFPDRFSGHQFPNYSSELNVNALLLGDSALYLCASSLGGGRQFFGPGTRLTVL.

The CDR3 is CASSVVAGGLETQYF. The CDR3 nucleotides are TGTGCCAGCAGCGTAGTTGCGGGGGGGCTTGAGACCCAGTACTTC. The chain joins TRBV9 to TRBJ2-5; TRBD2 agrees at 9 bases. Germline CDR1 is SGDLS and CDR2 is YYNGEE. After removal of 0 bases from V and 5 bases from J, the junction contained 5 bases not matched to a gene. This CDR3 comprises 15 residues.

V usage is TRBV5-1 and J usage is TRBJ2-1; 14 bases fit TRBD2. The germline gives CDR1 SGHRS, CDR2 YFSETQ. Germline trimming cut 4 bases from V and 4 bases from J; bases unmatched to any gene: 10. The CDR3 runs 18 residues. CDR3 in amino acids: CASSPGTSGGRLYNEQFF. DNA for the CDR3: TGCGCCAGCAGCCCCGGGACTAGCGGGGGCCGACTTTACAATGAGCAGTTCTTC.

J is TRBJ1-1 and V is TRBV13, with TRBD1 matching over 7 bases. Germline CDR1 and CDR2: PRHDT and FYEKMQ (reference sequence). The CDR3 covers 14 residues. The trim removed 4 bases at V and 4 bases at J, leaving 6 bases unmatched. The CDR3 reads CASSSQGQGTEAFF. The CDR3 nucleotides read TGTGCCAGCAGCTCACAGGGGCAGGGCACTGAAGCTTTCTTT.

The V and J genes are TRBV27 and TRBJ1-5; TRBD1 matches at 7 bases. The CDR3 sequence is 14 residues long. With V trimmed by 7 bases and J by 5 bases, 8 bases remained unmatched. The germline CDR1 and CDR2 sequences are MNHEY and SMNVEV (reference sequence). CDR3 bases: TGTGCCAGCAAGGAGGGGGCATTATATCAGCCCCAGCATTTT. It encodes CASKEGALYQPQHF.

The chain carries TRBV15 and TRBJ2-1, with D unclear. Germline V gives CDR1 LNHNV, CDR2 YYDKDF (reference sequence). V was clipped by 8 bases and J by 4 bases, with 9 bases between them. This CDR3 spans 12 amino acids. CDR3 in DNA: TGTGCCACCGCGAAGTTTTACAATGAGCAGTTCTTC. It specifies CATAKFYNEQFF.

Here the CDR3 DNA reads TGCGCCAGCAGTGAAGACACCCCCTACGAGCAGTACTTC. Encoded protein: CASSEDTPYEQYF. The chain joins TRBV10-2 to TRBJ2-7, with D unclear. Trimming removed 3 bases from V and 2 bases from J, with 8 bases in between. The CDR3 loop spans 13 amino acids. Germline CDR1 and CDR2: WSHSY and SAAADI.

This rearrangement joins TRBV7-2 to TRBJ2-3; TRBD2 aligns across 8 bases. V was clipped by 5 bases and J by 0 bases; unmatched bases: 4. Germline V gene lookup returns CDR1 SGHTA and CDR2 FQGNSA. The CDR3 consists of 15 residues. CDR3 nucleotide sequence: TGTGCCAGCAGCACTAGCGGTCCTAGCACAGATACGCAGTATTTT. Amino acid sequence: CASSTSGPSTDTQYF.

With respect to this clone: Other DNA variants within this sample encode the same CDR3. CDR3 protein: CASSQGLAGDNEQFF. The CDR3 region has the DNA TGCGCCAGCAGCCAAGGACTAGCGGGCGACAATGAGCAGTTCTTC. The rearrangement joins TRBV4-1 to TRBJ2-1, with TRBD2 matching 10 bases. V dropped 1 base and J dropped 5; count of bases not matched to a gene: 2. CDR1 is MGHRA, CDR2 YSYEKL, per germline. This CDR3 spans 15 amino acids.

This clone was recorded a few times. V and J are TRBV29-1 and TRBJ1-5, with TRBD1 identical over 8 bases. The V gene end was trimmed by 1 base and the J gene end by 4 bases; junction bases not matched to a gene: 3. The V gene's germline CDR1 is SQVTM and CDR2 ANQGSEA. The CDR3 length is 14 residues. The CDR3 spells CSVEVQGANQPQHF. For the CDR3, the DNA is TGCAGCGTTGAAGTGCAGGGGGCTAATCAGCCCCAGCATTTT.

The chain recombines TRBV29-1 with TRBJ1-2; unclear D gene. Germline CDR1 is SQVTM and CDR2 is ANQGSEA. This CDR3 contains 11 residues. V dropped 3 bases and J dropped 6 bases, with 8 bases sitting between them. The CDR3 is CSVEERDGYTF. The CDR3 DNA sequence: TGCAGCGTTGAGGAGCGAGATGGCTACACCTTC.

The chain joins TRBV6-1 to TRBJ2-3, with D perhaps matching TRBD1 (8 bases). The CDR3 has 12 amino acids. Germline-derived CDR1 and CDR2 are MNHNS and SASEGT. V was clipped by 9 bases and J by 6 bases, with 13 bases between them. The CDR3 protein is CASSQGGDTQYF. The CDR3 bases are TGTGCCAGTTCACAGGGGGGGGATACGCAGTATTTT.

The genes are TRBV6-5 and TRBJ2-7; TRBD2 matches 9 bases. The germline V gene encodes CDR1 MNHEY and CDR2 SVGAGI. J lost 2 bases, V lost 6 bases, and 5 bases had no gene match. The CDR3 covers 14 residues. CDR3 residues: CASREPSGAYEQYF. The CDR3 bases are TGTGCCAGCAGAGAGCCTAGCGGGGCCTACGAGCAGTACTTC.